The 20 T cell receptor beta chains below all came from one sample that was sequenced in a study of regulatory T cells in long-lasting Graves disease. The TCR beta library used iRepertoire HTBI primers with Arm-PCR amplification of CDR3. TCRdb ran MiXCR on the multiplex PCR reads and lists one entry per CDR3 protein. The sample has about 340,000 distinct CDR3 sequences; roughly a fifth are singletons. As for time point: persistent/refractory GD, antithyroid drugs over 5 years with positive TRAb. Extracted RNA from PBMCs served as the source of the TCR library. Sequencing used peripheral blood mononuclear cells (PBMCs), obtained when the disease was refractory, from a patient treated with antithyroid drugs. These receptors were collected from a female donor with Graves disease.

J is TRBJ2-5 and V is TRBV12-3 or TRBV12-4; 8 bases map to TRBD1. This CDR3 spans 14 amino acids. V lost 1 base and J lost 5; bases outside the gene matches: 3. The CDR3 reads CASSLGRQGETQYF. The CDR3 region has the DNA TGTGCCAGCAGTTTAGGCAGACAGGGGGAGACCCAGTACTTC.

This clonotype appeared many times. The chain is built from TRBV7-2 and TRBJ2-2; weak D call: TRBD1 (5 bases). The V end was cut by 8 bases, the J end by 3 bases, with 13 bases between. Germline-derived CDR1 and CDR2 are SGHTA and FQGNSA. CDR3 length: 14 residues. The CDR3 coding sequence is TGTGCCAGCCAAATAGGCAGGGACACCGGGGAGCTGTTTTTT. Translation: CASQIGRDTGELFF. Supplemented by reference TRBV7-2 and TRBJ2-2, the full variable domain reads GAGVSQSPSNKVTEKGKDVELRCDPISGHTALYWYRQSLGQGLEFLIYFQGNSAPDKSGLPSDRFSAERTGGSVSTLTIQRTQQEDSAVYLCASQIGRDTGELFFGEGSRLTVL.

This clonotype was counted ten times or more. CDR3: CASKGQGYEQYF. CDR3 DNA sequence: TGTGCCAGCAAGGGACAGGGGTACGAGCAGTACTTC. The chain combines TRBV7-9 with TRBJ2-7; 10 nucleotides match TRBD1. This CDR3 has 12 amino acids. Trimming at V came to 7 bases and at J to 4 bases, leaving 1 base not matched to a gene. Germline CDR1 reads SEHNR; CDR2 reads FQNEAQ (reference sequence).

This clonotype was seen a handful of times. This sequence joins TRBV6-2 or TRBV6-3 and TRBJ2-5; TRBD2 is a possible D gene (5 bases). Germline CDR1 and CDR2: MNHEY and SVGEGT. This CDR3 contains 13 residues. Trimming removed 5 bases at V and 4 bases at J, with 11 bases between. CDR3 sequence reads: CASSNRGSETQYF. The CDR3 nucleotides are TGTGCCAGCAGTAACCGGGGTTCAGAGACCCAGTACTTC.

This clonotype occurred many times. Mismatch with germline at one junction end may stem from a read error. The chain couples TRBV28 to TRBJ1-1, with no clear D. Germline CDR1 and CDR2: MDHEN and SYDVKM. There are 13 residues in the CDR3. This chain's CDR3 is CASSLLTGTEAFF. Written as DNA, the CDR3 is TGTGCCAGCAGCTTATTAACGGGCACTGAAGCTTTCTTT.

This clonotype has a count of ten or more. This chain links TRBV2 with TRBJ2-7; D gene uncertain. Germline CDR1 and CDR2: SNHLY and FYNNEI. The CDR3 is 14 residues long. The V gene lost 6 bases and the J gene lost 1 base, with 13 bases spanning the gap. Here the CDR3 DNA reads TGTGCCAGCAGGGACCTTCGGGCTTCCTACGAGCAGTACTTC. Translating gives CASRDLRASYEQYF. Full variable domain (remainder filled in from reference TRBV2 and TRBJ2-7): EPEVTQTPSHQVTQMGQEVILRCVPISNHLYFYWYRQILGQKVEFLVSFYNNEISEKSEIFDDQFSVERPDGSNFTLKIRSTKLEDSAMYFCASRDLRASYEQYFGPGTRLTVT.

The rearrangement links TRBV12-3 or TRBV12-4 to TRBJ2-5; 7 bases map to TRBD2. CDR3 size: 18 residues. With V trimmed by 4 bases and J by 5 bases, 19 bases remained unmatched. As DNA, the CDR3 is TGTGCCAGCAGTTGGGGACTCTCTGGCGGGAGATGGGGGGAGACCCAGTACTTC. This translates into CASSWGLSGGRWGETQYF.

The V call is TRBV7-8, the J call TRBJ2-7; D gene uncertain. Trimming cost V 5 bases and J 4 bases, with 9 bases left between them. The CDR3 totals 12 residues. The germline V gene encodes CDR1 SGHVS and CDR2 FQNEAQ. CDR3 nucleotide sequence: TGTGCCAGCAGCCAACCAAAGTACGAGCAGTACTTC. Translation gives CASSQPKYEQYF.

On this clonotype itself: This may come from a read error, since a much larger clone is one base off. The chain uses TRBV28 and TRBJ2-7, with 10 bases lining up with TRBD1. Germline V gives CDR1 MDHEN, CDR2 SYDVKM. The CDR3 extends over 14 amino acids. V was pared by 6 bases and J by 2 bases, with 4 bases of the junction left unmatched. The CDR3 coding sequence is TGTGCCAGCAGCCGGACAGGGGGGGCCTACGAGCAGTACTTC. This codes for CASSRTGGAYEQYF.

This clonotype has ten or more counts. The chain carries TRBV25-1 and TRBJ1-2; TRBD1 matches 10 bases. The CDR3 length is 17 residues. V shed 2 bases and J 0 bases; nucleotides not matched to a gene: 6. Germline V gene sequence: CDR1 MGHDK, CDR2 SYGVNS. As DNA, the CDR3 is TGTGCCAGCAGTGAAGGTTGGGGGACAGGGGCTAACTATGGCTACACCTTC. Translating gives CASSEGWGTGANYGYTF.

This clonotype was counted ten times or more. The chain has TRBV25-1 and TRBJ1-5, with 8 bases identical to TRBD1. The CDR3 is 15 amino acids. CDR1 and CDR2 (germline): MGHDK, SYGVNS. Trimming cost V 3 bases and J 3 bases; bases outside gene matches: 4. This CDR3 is CASSDQGAFNQPQHF. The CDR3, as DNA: TGTGCCAGCAGTGACCAGGGGGCTTTCAATCAGCCCCAGCATTTT.

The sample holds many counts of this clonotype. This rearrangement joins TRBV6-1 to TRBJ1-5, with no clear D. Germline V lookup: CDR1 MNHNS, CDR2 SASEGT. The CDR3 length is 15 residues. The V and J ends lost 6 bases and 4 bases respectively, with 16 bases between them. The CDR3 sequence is CASSPPGVGNQPQHF. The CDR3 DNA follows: TGTGCCAGCAGCCCCCCCGGGGTGGGAAATCAGCCCCAGCATTTT.

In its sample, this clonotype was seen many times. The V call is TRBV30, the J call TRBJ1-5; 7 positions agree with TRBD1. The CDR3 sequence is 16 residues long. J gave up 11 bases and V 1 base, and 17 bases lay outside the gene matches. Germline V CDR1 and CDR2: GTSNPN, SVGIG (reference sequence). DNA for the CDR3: TGTGCCTGGAGTGCCCTGACAGCAGGGGGGGTTCTGGCCCAGCATTTT. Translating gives CAWSALTAGGVLAQHF.

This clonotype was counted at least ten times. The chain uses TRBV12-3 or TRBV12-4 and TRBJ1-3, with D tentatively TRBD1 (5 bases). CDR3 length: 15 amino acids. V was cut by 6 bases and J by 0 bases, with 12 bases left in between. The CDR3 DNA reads TGTGCCAGCAGCCCGGGACTCAGCTCTGGAAACACCATATATTTT. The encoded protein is CASSPGLSSGNTIYF.

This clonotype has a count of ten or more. The CDR3 bases are TGTGCCAGCAGTTCTAGCGGGAAAGAGACCCAGTACTTC. This encodes CASSSSGKETQYF. The V gene is TRBV28, the J gene TRBJ2-5, with TRBD2 matching over 9 bases. The germline V gene encodes CDR1 MDHEN and CDR2 SYDVKM. The CDR3 is 13 residues long. Trimming took 4 bases from V and 3 from J; bases not matched to a gene: 0.

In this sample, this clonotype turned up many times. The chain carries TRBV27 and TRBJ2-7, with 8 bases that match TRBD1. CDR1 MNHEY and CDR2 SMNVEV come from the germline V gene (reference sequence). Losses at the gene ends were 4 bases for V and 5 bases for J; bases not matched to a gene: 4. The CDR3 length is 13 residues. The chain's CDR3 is CASSSTGVHEQYF. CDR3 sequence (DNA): TGTGCCAGCAGTTCGACAGGGGTCCACGAGCAGTACTTC.

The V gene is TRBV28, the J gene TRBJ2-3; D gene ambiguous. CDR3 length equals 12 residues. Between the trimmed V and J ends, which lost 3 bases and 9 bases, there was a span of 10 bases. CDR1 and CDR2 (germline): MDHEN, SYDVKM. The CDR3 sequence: CASSFSTATQYF. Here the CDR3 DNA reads TGTGCCAGCAGTTTCTCGACCGCAACGCAGTATTTT.

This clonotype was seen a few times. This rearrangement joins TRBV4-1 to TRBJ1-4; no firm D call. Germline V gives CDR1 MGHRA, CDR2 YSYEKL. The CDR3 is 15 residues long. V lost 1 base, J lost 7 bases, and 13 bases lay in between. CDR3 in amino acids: CASSQASGFGEKLFF. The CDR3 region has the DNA TGCGCCAGCAGCCAAGCATCGGGTTTCGGTGAAAAACTGTTTTTT.

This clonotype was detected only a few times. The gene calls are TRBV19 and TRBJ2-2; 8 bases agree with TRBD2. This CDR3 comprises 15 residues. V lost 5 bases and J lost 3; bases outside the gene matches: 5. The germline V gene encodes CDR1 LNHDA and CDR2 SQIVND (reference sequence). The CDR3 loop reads CASSPGGRHTGELFF. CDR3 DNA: TGTGCCAGTAGTCCGGGGGGGCGGCACACCGGGGAGCTGTTTTTT. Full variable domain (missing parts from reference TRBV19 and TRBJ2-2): DGGITQSPKYLFRKEGQNVTLSCEQNLNHDAMYWYRQDPGQGLRLIYYSQIVNDFQKGDIAEGYSVSREKKESFPLTVTSAQKNPTAFYLCASSPGGRHTGELFFGEGSRLTVL.

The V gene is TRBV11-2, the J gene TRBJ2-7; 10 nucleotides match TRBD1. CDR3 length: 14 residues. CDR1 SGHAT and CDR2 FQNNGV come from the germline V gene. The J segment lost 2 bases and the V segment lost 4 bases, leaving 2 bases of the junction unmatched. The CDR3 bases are TGTGCCAGCAGCTGGACAGGGGGTGCCTACGAGCAGTACTTC. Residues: CASSWTGGAYEQYF.